This T cell receptor beta chain was found in a study of blood T cells in healthy people across ages. On this clonotype: One end of the junction is discordant with germline, which a read error may explain.

Primers used in a second PCR of about 6 to 11 cycles were a sample-barcoded 5' primer and a J-beta primer mix. TCRdb itself ran the 5' RACE reads through MiXCR, one entry per CDR3 protein. The data hold about 780,000 distinct CDR3 sequences, with roughly 24% observed a single time. Per the germline V gene, CDR1 is PRHDT and CDR2 is FYEKMQ (reference sequence). The CDR3 runs to 16 residues. These sequences were also reported in another study, on T cells of mothers and their children.

The sequence came from a boy aged 5-17 years in good health. The chain has TRBV13 and TRBJ2-5; TRBD2 agrees at 10 bases. The sample consisted of blood. CDR3 in amino acids: CASSLGLSGGRETHYF. The CDR3, as DNA: TGTGCCAGCAGCTTAGGCCTTAGCGGGGGGCGAGAGACCCACTACTTC.